This T cell receptor (beta chain) was documented in a study of liver allograft versus peripheral blood T cells. Background on the study: Transplanted livers and recipients' peripheral blood had their T cell receptor repertoires compared. Whole-study results and caveats: As reported, T cell receptor repertoires inside liver allografts differed from those present in peripheral blood.

TCRdb called the reads again in MiXCR, with one record for every CDR3 protein. This sample has 5,000 or so distinct CDR3 sequences, with around 14% found just once. This clonotype was detected only a few times. Its antigen remains unknown. The V and J ends lost 0 bases and 7 bases respectively, with 10 bases between them. The germline CDR1 and CDR2 sequences are WNHNN and SYGVQD (reference sequence). CDR3 size: 14 residues. V is TRBV10-1 and J is TRBJ2-1, with a possible D match to TRBD2 (5 bases). The TCR was taken from a human patient who had a liver transplant. Some T cells may have originated in the graft donor. The CDR3 sequence: CASSESWERNEQFF. The DNA of the CDR3 is TGCGCCAGCAGTGAGTCGTGGGAGAGAAATGAGCAGTTCTTC.